The clone carrying this T cell receptor beta chain came up many times. The data originate from a study of early T cells in non-severe SARS-CoV-2 infection. V was trimmed by 4 bases and J by 12 bases, leaving 13 bases between them. Germline V gene data show CDR1 as MNHEY and CDR2 as SMNVEV (reference sequence). The CDR3 loop spans 12 amino acids. In the library, individual cDNA molecules carried attached unique molecular identifiers. TCRdb re-called the 5' RACE reads with MiXCR, one entry per CDR3 protein. The table lists under 70,000 distinct CDR3 sequences, roughly 13% of them singletons. V is TRBV27 and J is TRBJ2-1; D is perhaps TRBD1 or TRBD2 (5 bases each). This clonotype was sampled from an adult who was a healthcare worker with PCR-confirmed SARS-CoV-2 infection or an uninfected control (not recorded which). The sequencing input was whole blood. CDR3 amino acids: CASSWDGASQFF. CDR3 in DNA: TGTGCCAGCAGTTGGGACGGGGCGTCGCAGTTCTTC.